This section outlines one T cell receptor beta chain sequence together with its context. The antigen remains unidentified. This entry belongs to a study of cytomegalovirus exposure and HLA in healthy donors. Study-wide background: Earlier results showed roughly 120 million unique TCR beta sequences derived from approximately 170 million T cells.

It was with 60 Vbeta and 13 Jbeta primers that the PCR ran. This table comes from immunoSEQ multiplex PCR, and its TCRdb copy is limited to in-frame clones, with some not included. The repertoire holds nearly 110,000 clones, with 75% as singletons. The CDR3 runs 15 residues. Germline CDR1 LGHNA, CDR2 YNFKEQ. Trimming removed 1 base at V and 0 bases at J, with 6 bases between. Study results and limitations: Previous analysis showed most TCR beta V segments were productive about 90% or about 30% of the time. HLA allele associations emerged for around 16,000 TCR beta sequences in a later analysis, at 0.05 false discovery rate. Presence/absence analyses supposed approximately even sequencing depth among donors.

What was sequenced was PBMCs. The TCR comes from a man aged 35 to 55 in good health and CMV-seronegative. This rearrangement joins TRBV4-2 to TRBJ1-4; D is uncertain. The chain's CDR3 is CASSQAQATNEKLFF. In DNA, the CDR3 is TGTGCCAGCAGCCAAGCCCAGGCAACTAATGAAAAACTGTTTTTT.